These T cell receptor beta chains were read from a single sample in a study of blood T cells in healthy people across ages. In TCRdb, the 5' RACE reads were re-called with MiXCR into one record per CDR3 protein. Of more than 550,000 distinct CDR3 sequences listed, about a fifth are singletons. Specimen: blood. The receptors originated from a man aged 65 to 85 in good health. CDR3s leave out the opening cysteine and the closing phenylalanine or tryptophan.

v_call	cdr3_length	j_call	cdr3_aa
TRBV29-1	11	TRBJ2-1	SVRLSGGDEQF
TRBV18	12	TRBJ1-1	ASSLTTRNTEAF
TRBV24-1	15	TRBJ2-5	ATSDLSRTGSKETQY
TRBV7-2	11	.	ASSSDSGFGQF
TRBV5-1	14	TRBJ1-5	ASSLVGGDFTQPQH
TRBV3-1	11	TRBJ2-4	ASSPPGTSGAY
TRBV5-1	13	TRBJ2-1	ASSNRDRAGNEQF
TRBV4-1	13	TRBJ1-3	ASTSAQGEGNTIY
TRBV20-1	12	TRBJ2-1	SASGLADYNEQF
TRBV4-2	15	TRBJ2-2	ASQTLGLATNTGELF
TRBV12-3/TRBV12-4	13	TRBJ2-3	ASAVRASGTDTQY
TRBV25-1	10	TRBJ1-2	ASSLGQAQLA
TRBV6-1	17	TRBJ1-3	ASSATFGTATPLLNTIY
TRBV7-2	13	TRBJ2-7	ASSLDQAGPYEQY
TRBV28	13	TRBJ1-3	ASSPSQAGRNTIY
TRBV12-3/TRBV12-4	10	TRBJ1-2	ASSYRVDGYT
TRBV5-1	12	TRBJ2-5	ASSLALDRGDGN
TRBV9	13	TRBJ1-6	ASSPQGADNSPLH
TRBV6-5	13	.	ASSHLAGGGNEQF
TRBV7-9	14	TRBJ2-1	ASSPPTGAADNEQF
TRBV19	13	TRBJ2-1	ASSSIAGGYNEQF
TRBV27	12	TRBJ2-5	ASSLFRPQDPQY
TRBV13	13	TRBJ2-2	ASSLSGGELGELF
TRBV6-4	13	TRBJ2-3	ASSDVLAGIDTQY
TRBV7-2	15	TRBJ2-1	ASSLGGRGQPYNEQF
TRBV7-6	14	TRBJ1-5	ASNPTLTYSNQPQH
TRBV12-3/TRBV12-4	12	TRBJ1-5	ASSKRGRNQPQH
TRBV20-1	12	TRBJ2-2	SASSVLDTGELF
TRBV7-2	14	TRBJ1-4	ASSLAEGVTNEKLF
TRBV20-1	12	TRBJ2-1	SALPSSSYNEQF
TRBV7-9	14	TRBJ2-3	ASSRRWTGDGDTQY
TRBV24-1	12	TRBJ1-3	ATSQTGAGNTIY
TRBV7-9	12	TRBJ2-5	ASSLVRAAETQY
TRBV12-5	12	TRBJ1-1	ASGSDRLNTEAF
TRBV28	13	TRBJ1-2	ASSSQGPSLYGYT
TRBV6-5	14	TRBJ1-2	ASSYRAGEPNYGYT
TRBV3-1	12	TRBJ1-1	ASSQGGGLTEAF
TRBV3-1	11	TRBJ1-2	ASSQTGGFGYT
TRBV29-1	7	TRBJ2-1	SVGSHKF
TRBV3-1	14	TRBJ1-1	ASSYRDRVAYTEAF
TRBV5-1	10	TRBJ2-5	ASRKGQETQY
TRBV9	13	TRBJ2-5	ASSAWGGEREIQY
TRBV2	13	TRBJ1-6	ASSEAGQANSPLH
TRBV12-3/TRBV12-4	14	TRBJ1-4	ASSLGTPATNEKLF
TRBV28	13	TRBJ1-5	ASSFLTRGHQPQH
TRBV6-1	16	TRBJ2-3	ASSKGRLAQGRTDTQY
TRBV6-5	14	TRBJ2-7	ASRNVLGTGTYEQY
TRBV6-6	14	TRBJ2-3	ASSPLNRGHTDTQY
TRBV2	12	TRBJ1-3	ASNFGTSGDTIY
TRBV5-1	11	TRBJ1-4	ASSKASNEKLF
TRBV27	12	TRBJ2-3	ASSSPQGPDTQY
TRBV5-1	13	TRBJ2-1	ASSLSSGGDNEQF
TRBV10-3	11	TRBJ2-1	AISAGTDNEQF